This T cell receptor beta chain was found in a study of control samples from healthy donors and cancer patients. The CDR3 length is 16 residues. The V end was cut by 1 base, the J end by 1 base, with 12 bases between. The germline V gene has CDR1 SGHAT and CDR2 FQDESV (reference sequence). The table came from immunoSEQ multiplex PCR; TCRdb's copy has only in-frame clones and leaves some out. The sample shows some 120,000 clones, 93% of them seen only once. The receptor's source is a man aged 25 to 40 in good health. Material for sequencing was blood. The V call is TRBV11-1, the J call TRBJ2-3; D gene uncertain. The CDR3 loop reads CASSLEGQAGTDTQYF. CDR3 nucleotide sequence: TGTGCCAGCAGCTTAGAGGGTCAGGCGGGCACAGATACGCAGTATTTT.